One sample yielded the 14 T cell receptor beta chains listed below, sequenced in a study of blood T cell repertoires in COVID-19. Sequencing used immunoSEQ multiplex PCR; TCRdb keeps in-frame clones, though not all of them. There are roughly 220,000 clones in the sample; around 86% occur only once, and less than 9.5% lies in the top ten. Input material: peripheral blood. The receptors were gathered from a woman aged 80 or older with COVID-19, enrolled during active disease.

The rearrangement joins TRBV19 to TRBJ1-1; 9 bases fit TRBD1. J lost 7 bases, V lost 4 bases, and 13 bases had no gene match. This CDR3 spans 16 amino acids. The germline CDR1 and CDR2 sequences are LNHDA and SQIVND (reference sequence). The CDR3 sequence: CASSTSATGGRGEAFF. In nucleotides, the CDR3 is TGTGCCAGTAGTACCTCTGCCACAGGGGGCAGGGGTGAAGCTTTCTTT. Full variable domain (remainder filled in from reference TRBV19 and TRBJ1-1): DGGITQSPKYLFRKEGQNVTLSCEQNLNHDAMYWYRQDPGQGLRLIYYSQIVNDFQKGDIAEGYSVSREKKESFPLTVTSAQKNPTAFYLCASSTSATGGRGEAFFGQGTRLTVV.

In DNA, the CDR3 is TGTGCCAGCAGCCGGGGACAGGAGAGTTCCGTGAGTCTGTACTTC. It yields the protein CASSRGQESSVSLYF. This chain connects TRBV5-4 to TRBJ2-7, with 8 bases fitting TRBD1. From germline, CDR1 is SGHNT and CDR2 YYREEE (reference sequence). The CDR3 contains 15 residues. J lost 12 bases, V lost 4 bases, and 18 bases had no gene match.

V and J are TRBV5-4 and TRBJ2-7, with 12 bases lining up with TRBD2. Trimming at V came to 4 bases and at J to 6 bases, leaving 8 bases not matched to a gene. This CDR3 contains 15 residues. Germline CDR1 and CDR2: SGHNT and YYREEE (reference sequence). CDR3 sequence: CASSPASGGAVEQYF. Written as DNA, the CDR3 is TGTGCCAGCAGCCCCGCTAGCGGGGGGGCCGTCGAGCAGTACTTC.

The chain carries TRBV18 and TRBJ2-3; 7 positions match TRBD1. The J segment lost 4 bases and the V segment lost 3 bases, leaving 10 bases of the junction unmatched. There are 16 residues in the CDR3. Germline V gene data show CDR1 as KGHSH and CDR2 as LQKENI. For the CDR3, the DNA is TGTGCCAGCTCACCGGACAGGACAGGTCGACCAGATACGCAGTATTTT. Encoded protein: CASSPDRTGRPDTQYF.

This chain uses TRBV7-9 with TRBJ2-1; the match to TRBD2 covers 8 bases. The V gene's germline CDR1 is SEHNR and CDR2 FQNEAQ (reference sequence). V trimming: 5 bases; J trimming: 2 bases; junction bases outside the gene matches: 14. There are 18 residues in the CDR3. The CDR3 loop reads CASSPGGRILAAYNEQFF. CDR3 coding DNA: TGTGCCAGCAGCCCAGGAGGTCGAATACTAGCGGCCTACAATGAGCAGTTCTTC.

The gene calls are TRBV6-4 and TRBJ1-2; D call uncertain. Deletions cut 4 bases from V and 4 bases from J, with 10 bases between. The germline gives CDR1 MRHNA, CDR2 SNTAGT. This CDR3 region has 13 residues. CDR3 nucleotides: TGTGCCAGCAGTGGAACTGCAGGCTATGGCTACACCTTC. The encoded protein is CASSGTAGYGYTF.

The chain couples TRBV5-1 to TRBJ2-5; TRBD1 might be the D (6 bases). The CDR3 is 14 residues long. V lost 0 bases and J lost 1, with 7 bases in between. Germline values: CDR1 SGHRS, CDR2 YFSETQ. CDR3 loop: CASSLGQAQETQYF. In nucleotides, the CDR3 is TGCGCCAGCAGCTTGGGACAGGCCCAAGAGACCCAGTACTTC.

DNA of the CDR3: TGCAGTGCTAGTATGGGGGGACTGCGAGGACTGTTTTTT. Protein product: CSASMGGLRGLFF. The chain combines TRBV20-1 with TRBJ1-4; a weak D match, TRBD1 (5 bases). The CDR3 is made up of 13 amino acids. Germline V gives CDR1 DFQATT, CDR2 SNEGSKA (reference sequence). Trimming removed 3 bases from V and 13 bases from J, with 18 bases in between.

This clone showed up just a few times. The V gene is TRBV6-1, the J gene TRBJ2-3; D possibly corresponds to TRBD1 (5 bases). This CDR3 is 15 amino acids long. V was cut by 1 base and J by 4 bases, with 12 bases left in between. The V gene's germline CDR1 is MNHNS and CDR2 SASEGT. CDR3: CASSEVQVRSDTQYF. Written as DNA, the CDR3 is TGTGCCAGCAGTGAAGTACAGGTACGATCAGATACGCAGTATTTT.

This clone was recorded once. This chain links TRBV7-9 with TRBJ1-2; maybe TRBD1 (5 bases). V was pared by 2 bases and J by 10 bases, with 20 bases between. Germline CDR1 SEHNR, CDR2 FQNEAQ (reference sequence). The CDR3 consists of 15 residues. Here the CDR3 DNA reads TGTGCCAGCAGCTTACTTCTTGACAGCCCAGCTGACTACACCTTC. The encoded protein is CASSLLLDSPADYTF.

This clone was seen a single time. The V and J genes are TRBV6-6 and TRBJ1-4; TRBD1 might be the D (5 bases). Germline assignment: CDR1 MNHNY and CDR2 SVGAGI (reference sequence). Trimming left V 5 bases short and J 4 bases short, with 14 bases between. The CDR3 loop spans 15 amino acids. In DNA, the CDR3 is TGTGCCAGCAGTAGCCACCGGGGGAATAATGAAAAACTGTTTTTT. Translating it yields CASSSHRGNNEKLFF.

The rearrangement uses TRBV9 and TRBJ1-1, with D uncertain. CDR1 SGDLS and CDR2 YYNGEE come from the germline V gene. Trimming took off 4 bases at V and 7 bases at J, with 14 bases between the two ends. The CDR3 loop spans 13 amino acids. Here the CDR3 reads CASSPQRVSEAFF. The CDR3 DNA follows: TGTGCCAGCAGCCCCCAGAGGGTGAGTGAAGCTTTCTTT. The full variable domain, its missing parts supplied by reference TRBV9 and TRBJ1-1, is DSGVTQTPKHLITATGQRVTLRCSPRSGDLSVYWYQQSLDQGLQFLIQYYNGEERAKGNILERFSAQQFPDLHSELNLSSLELGDSALYFCASSPQRVSEAFFGQGTRLTVV.

The chain employs TRBV7-9 and TRBJ1-2, with TRBD1 matching over 8 bases. Germline CDR1 reads SEHNR; CDR2 reads FQNEAQ (reference sequence). The CDR3 is made up of 16 amino acids. J lost 5 bases, V lost 5 bases, and 13 bases had no gene match. Written as DNA, the CDR3 is TGTGCCAGCAGCCCACAGGGGGGAATAGGCACGTATGGCTACACCTTC. Its protein is CASSPQGGIGTYGYTF.

This chain links TRBV28 with TRBJ1-1; 7 nucleotides align to TRBD1. Trimming took 2 bases from V and 6 from J; bases not matched to a gene: 12. From germline, CDR1 is MDHEN and CDR2 SYDVKM. The CDR3 consists of 16 residues. CDR3 coding DNA: TGTGCCAGCAGTTTAGAGGGGGCGAGGGAATTCGCTGAAGCTTTCTTT. It codes for CASSLEGAREFAEAFF.